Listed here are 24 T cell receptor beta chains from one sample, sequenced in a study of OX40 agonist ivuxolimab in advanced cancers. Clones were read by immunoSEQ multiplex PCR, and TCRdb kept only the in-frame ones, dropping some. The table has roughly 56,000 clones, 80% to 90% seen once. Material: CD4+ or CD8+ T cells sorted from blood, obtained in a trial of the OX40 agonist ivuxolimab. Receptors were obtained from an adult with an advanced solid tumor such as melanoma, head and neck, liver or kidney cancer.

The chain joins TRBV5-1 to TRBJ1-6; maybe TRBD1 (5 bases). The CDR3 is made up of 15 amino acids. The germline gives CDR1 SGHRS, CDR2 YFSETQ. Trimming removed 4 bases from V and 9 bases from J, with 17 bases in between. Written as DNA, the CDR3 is TGCGCCAGCAGCCCGGGGGGGACGGGGAGTTCACCCCTCCACTTT. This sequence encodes CASSPGGTGSSPLHF.

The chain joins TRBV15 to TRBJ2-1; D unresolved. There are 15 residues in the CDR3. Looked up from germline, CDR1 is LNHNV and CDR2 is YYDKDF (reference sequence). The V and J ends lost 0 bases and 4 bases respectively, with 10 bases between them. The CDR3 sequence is CATSRDLGRYNEQFF. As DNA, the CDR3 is TGTGCCACCAGCAGAGATCTTGGTAGATACAATGAGCAGTTCTTC.

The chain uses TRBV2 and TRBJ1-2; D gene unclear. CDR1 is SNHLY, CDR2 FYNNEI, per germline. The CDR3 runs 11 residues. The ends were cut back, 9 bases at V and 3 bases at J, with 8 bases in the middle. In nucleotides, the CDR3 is TGTGCCAGTTCTTCTCACTATGGCTACACCTTC. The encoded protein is CASSSHYGYTF.

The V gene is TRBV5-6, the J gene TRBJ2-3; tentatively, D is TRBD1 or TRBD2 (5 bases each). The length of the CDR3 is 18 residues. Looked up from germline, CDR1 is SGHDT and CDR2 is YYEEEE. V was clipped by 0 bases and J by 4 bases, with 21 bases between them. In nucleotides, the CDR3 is TGTGCCAGCAGCTTGGTAGGGACCCGAAGATCACATTCAGATACGCAGTATTTT. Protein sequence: CASSLVGTRRSHSDTQYF.

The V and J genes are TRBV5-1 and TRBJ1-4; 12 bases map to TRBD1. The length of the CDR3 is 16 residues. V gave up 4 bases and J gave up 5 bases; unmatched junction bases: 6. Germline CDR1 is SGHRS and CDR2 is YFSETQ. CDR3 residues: CASSTGQGARNEKLFF. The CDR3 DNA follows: TGCGCCAGCAGCACGGGACAGGGGGCAAGAAATGAAAAACTGTTTTTT.

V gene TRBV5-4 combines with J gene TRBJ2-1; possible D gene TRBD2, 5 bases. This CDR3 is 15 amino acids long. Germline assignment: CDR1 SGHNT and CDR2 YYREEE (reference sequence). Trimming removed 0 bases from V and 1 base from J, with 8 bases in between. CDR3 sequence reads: CASSLDTGSYNEQFF. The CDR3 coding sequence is TGTGCCAGCAGCTTGGACACGGGGTCCTACAATGAGCAGTTCTTC.

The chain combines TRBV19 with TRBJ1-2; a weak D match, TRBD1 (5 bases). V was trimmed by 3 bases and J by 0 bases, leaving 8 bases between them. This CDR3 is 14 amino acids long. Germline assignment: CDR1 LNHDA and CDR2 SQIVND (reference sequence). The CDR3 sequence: CASSIETANYGYTF. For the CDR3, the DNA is TGTGCCAGTAGTATCGAGACAGCTAACTATGGCTACACCTTC.

The DNA for the CDR3 is TGTGCCAGCAGTTTTGGGAGCGGGAGTGGGGATGAGACCCAGTACTTC. It encodes CASSFGSGSGDETQYF. J is TRBJ2-5 and V is TRBV28; 8 nucleotides agree with TRBD2. With V trimmed by 3 bases and J by 5 bases, 11 bases remained unmatched. This CDR3 comprises 16 residues. CDR1 MDHEN and CDR2 SYDVKM come from the germline V gene.

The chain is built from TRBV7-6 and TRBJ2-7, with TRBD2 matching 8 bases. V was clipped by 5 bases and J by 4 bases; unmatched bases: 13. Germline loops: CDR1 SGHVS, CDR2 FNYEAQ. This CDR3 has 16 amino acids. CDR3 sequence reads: CASSRGSGSGSYEQYF. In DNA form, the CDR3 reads TGTGCCAGCAGCCGGGGTTCCGGGAGCGGGAGTTACGAGCAGTACTTC.

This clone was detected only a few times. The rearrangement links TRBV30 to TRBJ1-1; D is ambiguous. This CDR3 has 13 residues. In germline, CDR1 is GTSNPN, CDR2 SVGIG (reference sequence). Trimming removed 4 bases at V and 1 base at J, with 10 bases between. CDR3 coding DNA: TGTGCCTGGACCCCAGGATGGAACACTGAAGCTTTCTTT. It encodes CAWTPGWNTEAFF. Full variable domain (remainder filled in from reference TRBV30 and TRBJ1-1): SQTIHQWPATLVQPVGSPLSLECTVEGTSNPNLYWYRQAAGRGLQLLFYSVGIGQISSEVPQNLSASRPQDRQFILSSKKLLLSDSGFYLCAWTPGWNTEAFFGQGTRLTVV.

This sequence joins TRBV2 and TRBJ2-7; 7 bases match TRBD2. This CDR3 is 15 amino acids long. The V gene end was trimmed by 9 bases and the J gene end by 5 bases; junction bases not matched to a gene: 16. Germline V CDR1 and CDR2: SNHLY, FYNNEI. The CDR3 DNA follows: TGTGCCAGTGGGGGGGACCGGGGAGGATTCCACGAGCAGTACTTC. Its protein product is CASGGDRGGFHEQYF.

The CDR3 sequence is CASSRLGRGGETQYF. CDR3 DNA: TGTGCCAGCTCTCGTCTAGGACGAGGCGGAGAGACCCAGTACTTC. The genes are TRBV18 and TRBJ2-5; D remains ambiguous. V lost 6 bases and J 4 bases, leaving 18 bases between the germline ends. Per the germline V gene, CDR1 is KGHSH and CDR2 is LQKENI. This CDR3 is 15 amino acids long.

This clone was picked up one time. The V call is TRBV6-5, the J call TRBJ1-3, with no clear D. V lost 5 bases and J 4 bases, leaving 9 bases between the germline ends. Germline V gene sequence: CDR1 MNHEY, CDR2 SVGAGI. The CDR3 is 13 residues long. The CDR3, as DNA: TGTGCCAGCAGTCAAGCGCTAGGAAACACCATATATTTT. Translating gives CASSQALGNTIYF.

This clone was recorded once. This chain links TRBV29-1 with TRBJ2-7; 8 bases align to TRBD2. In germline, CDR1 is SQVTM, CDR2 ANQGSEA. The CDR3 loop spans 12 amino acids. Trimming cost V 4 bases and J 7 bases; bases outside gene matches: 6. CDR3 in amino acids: CSVGLAFREQYF. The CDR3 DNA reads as TGCAGCGTTGGACTAGCGTTTCGGGAGCAGTACTTC.

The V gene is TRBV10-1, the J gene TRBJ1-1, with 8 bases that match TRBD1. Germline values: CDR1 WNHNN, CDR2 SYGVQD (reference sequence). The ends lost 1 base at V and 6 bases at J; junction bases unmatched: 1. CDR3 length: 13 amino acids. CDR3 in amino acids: CASSEYRGAEAFF. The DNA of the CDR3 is TGCGCCAGCAGTGAGTACAGGGGGGCTGAAGCTTTCTTT.

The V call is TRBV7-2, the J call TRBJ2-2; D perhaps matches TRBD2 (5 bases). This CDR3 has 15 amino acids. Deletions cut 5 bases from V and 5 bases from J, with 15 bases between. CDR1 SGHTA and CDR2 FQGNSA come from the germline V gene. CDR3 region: CASSPALAGTGELFF. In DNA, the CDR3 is TGTGCCAGCAGCCCCGCCCTAGCAGGTACCGGGGAGCTGTTTTTT.

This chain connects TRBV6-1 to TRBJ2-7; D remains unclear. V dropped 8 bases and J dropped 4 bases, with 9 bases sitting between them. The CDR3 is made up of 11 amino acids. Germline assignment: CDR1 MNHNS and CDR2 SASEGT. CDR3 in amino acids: CASGQSYEQYF. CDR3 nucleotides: TGTGCCAGCGGCCAGAGTTACGAGCAGTACTTC.

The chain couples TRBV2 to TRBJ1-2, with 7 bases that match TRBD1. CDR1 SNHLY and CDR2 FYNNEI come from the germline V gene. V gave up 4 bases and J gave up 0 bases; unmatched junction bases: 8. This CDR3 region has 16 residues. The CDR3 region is CASSVVAGGTNYGYTF. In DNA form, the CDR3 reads TGTGCCAGCAGTGTAGTGGCAGGGGGTACTAACTATGGCTACACCTTC.

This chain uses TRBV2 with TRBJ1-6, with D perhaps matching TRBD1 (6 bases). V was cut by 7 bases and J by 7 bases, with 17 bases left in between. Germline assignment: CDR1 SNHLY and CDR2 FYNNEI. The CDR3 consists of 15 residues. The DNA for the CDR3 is TGTGCCAGCACCTTTGAGGACAGCCCGAATTCACCCCTCCACTTT. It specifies CASTFEDSPNSPLHF.

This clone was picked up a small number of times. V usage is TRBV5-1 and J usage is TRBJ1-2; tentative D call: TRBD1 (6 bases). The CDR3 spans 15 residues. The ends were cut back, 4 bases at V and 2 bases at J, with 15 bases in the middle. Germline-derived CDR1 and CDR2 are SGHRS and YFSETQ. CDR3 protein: CASSPGGRGNYGYTF. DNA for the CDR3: TGCGCCAGCAGCCCCGGTGGCAGGGGAAACTATGGCTACACCTTC.

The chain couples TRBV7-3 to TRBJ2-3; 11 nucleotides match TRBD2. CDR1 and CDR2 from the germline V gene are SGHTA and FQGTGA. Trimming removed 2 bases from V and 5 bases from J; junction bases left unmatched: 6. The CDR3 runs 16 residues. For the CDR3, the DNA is TGTGCCAGCAGCTTATCTAGCGGGAGGAATTTAGATACGCAGTATTTT. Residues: CASSLSSGRNLDTQYF.

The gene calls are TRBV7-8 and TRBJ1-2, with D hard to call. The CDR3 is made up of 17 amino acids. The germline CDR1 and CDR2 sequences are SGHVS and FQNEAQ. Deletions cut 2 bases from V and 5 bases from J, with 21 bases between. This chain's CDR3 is CASSLSAGGPTLYGYTF. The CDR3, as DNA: TGTGCCAGCAGCTTATCGGCAGGCGGCCCGACTCTTTATGGCTACACCTTC.

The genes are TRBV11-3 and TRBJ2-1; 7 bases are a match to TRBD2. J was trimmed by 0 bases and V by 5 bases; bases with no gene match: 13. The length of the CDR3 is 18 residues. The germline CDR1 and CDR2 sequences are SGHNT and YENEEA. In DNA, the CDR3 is TGTGCCAGCAGCGATTACCCTCTAGCGGTCAGCTCCTACAATGAGCAGTTCTTC. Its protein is CASSDYPLAVSSYNEQFF.

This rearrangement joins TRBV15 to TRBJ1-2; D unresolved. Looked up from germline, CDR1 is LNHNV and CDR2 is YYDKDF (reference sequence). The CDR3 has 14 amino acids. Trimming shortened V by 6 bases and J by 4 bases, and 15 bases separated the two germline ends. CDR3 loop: CATSSVGTVYGYTF. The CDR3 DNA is TGTGCCACCAGTTCGGTCGGAACAGTCTATGGCTACACCTTC. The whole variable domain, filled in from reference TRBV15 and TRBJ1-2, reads DAMVIQNPRYQVTQFGKPVTLSCSQTLNHNVMYWYQQKSSQAPKLLFHYYDKDFNNEADTPDNFQSRRPNTSFCFLDIRSPGLGDTAMYLCATSSVGTVYGYTFGSGTRLTVV.